The rows below give T cell receptor beta chains drawn from one sample of a study of vaccination and CD4 T cells after COVID-19. These receptors lack a known antigen. Each CDR3 protein gets one entry after TCRdb re-called the PCR reads with MiXCR. The sample includes more than 10,000 distinct CDR3 sequences, roughly 36% of them seen just once. The sequenced sample consisted of cultured CD4+ T cells from blood. These receptors were collected from a human donor with COVID-19. Each CDR3 is given with its conserved first and last residue. Fields, in order: J gene, CDR3 length, V gene, D gene, clone size, CDR3 DNA, CDR3 protein. A D gene is named only where the DNA matches it firmly. Size values are once, few and many counts, or a class for expanded clones, and some rows have none.

TRBJ1-6 16 TRBV19 - - TGTGCCAGTAGTATAGCGGCCCCCAATATCAATTCACCCCTCCACTTT CASSIAAPNINSPLHF
TRBJ1-1 12 TRBV15 - few TGTGCCACCAGCCCATGGGGGGCTGAAGCTTTCTTT CATSPWGAEAFF
TRBJ1-6 16 TRBV30 TRBD1 - TGTGCCTGGAGGGGGAACAGGGGCTCCTATAATTCACCCCTCCACTTT CAWRGNRGSYNSPLHF
TRBJ1-5 15 TRBV11-2 - - TGTGCCAGCAGCCCCCGTGGGGGTAGCAATCAGCCCCAGCATTTT CASSPRGGSNQPQHF
TRBJ2-7 13 TRBV28 - - TGTGCCAGCAGTTTATTAGGGATGGGAGAGCAGTACTTC CASSLLGMGEQYF
TRBJ2-7 14 TRBV7-2 TRBD1 - TGTGCCAGCAGCAGGGACAGAAGCTCCTACGAGCAGTACTTC CASSRDRSSYEQYF
TRBJ2-3 16 TRBV9 - - TGTGCCAGCAGCTTAGAACAGGGATTAGGCACAGATACGCAGTATTTT CASSLEQGLGTDTQYF
TRBJ1-1 16 TRBV5-1 - - TGCGCCAGCAGCGAGAGGACAGTGCGGGGGGACACTGAAGCTTTCTTT CASSERTVRGDTEAFF
TRBJ1-1 13 TRBV6-2/TRBV6-3 - - TGTGCCAGCACCTTCGAATTCAACACTGAAGCTTTCTTT CASTFEFNTEAFF
TRBJ1-6 15 TRBV2 - few TGTGCCAGCAGTGAAGCGCGGGGATTAGCTTCACCCCTCCACTTT CASSEARGLASPLHF
TRBJ1-1 13 TRBV7-9 - large TGTGCCAGCAGCCAGCAGGAGAACACTGAAGCTTTCTTT CASSQQENTEAFF
TRBJ2-1 17 TRBV7-3 TRBD2 - TGTGCCAGCAGCTCAGGGACTAGCGGGGGGGCACACAATGAGCAGTTCTTC CASSSGTSGGAHNEQFF
TRBJ1-6 16 TRBV7-6 - - TGTGCCAGCAGCTTAGGGACGGACACCGCGAATTCACTCCTCCACTTT CASSLGTDTANSLLHF
TRBJ2-7 16 TRBV6-5 - - TGTGCCAGCAGTTACTCGACGGGAGGGGGCACCTACGAGCAGTACTTC CASSYSTGGGTYEQYF
TRBJ1-3 19 TRBV6-5 - few TGTGCCAGCAGTTACTGGGGTCCGGGACGCATGAGCTCTGGAAACACCATATATTTT CASSYWGPGRMSSGNTIYF
TRBJ1-5 10 TRBV19 - - TGTGGTCCGGGAAATCAGCCCCAGCATTTT CGPGNQPQHF
TRBJ1-2 15 TRBV12-3/TRBV12-4 TRBD1 - TGTGCCAGCAGTTTGGGGACAGGTCTAAACTATGGCTACACCTTC CASSLGTGLNYGYTF
TRBJ1-2 13 TRBV12-3/TRBV12-4 - few TGTGCCAGCAGTTTGGACGCGGGAGATGGCTACACCTTC CASSLDAGDGYTF
TRBJ2-5 13 TRBV19 TRBD1 - TGTGCCAGTACCATGACAGGGGTGGAGACCCAGTACTTC CASTMTGVETQYF
TRBJ2-1 12 TRBV6-5 - few TGTGCCAGCAGTTACTCGAACAATGAGCAGTTCTTC CASSYSNNEQFF
TRBJ1-4 19 TRBV6-5 - - TGTGCCAGCAGTTACCGACCTGACAGGTCAAAATCCGGAAATGAAAAACTGTTTTTT CASSYRPDRSKSGNEKLFF
TRBJ1-4 14 TRBV7-2 - few TGTGCCAGCAGCCAACCTAGGGGTAATGAAAAACTGTTTTTT CASSQPRGNEKLFF
TRBJ1-5 12 TRBV11-1 - - TGTGCCAGCCGATCGTCACATCAGCCCCAGCATTTT CASRSSHQPQHF
TRBJ2-2 16 TRBV28 TRBD1 - TGTGCCAGCAGTGATAGGGACAGGGGGGACACCGGGGAGCTGTTTTTT CASSDRDRGDTGELFF
TRBJ2-5 14 TRBV5-1 - - TGCGCCAGCAGCCCGGGTGGGACCCAAGAGACCCAGTACTTC CASSPGGTQETQYF
TRBJ2-7 14 TRBV28 TRBD2 - TGTGCCAGCACCCTAGCGGGGGGGCGTTACGAGCAGTACTTC CASTLAGGRYEQYF
TRBJ2-5 11 TRBV12-3/TRBV12-4 - - TGTGCCAGCGGAGTCCAAGAGACCCAGTACTTC CASGVQETQYF
TRBJ1-2 13 TRBV6-1 TRBD1 - TGTGCCAGCAGTAGGGACAGGGGTCTGGGCTACACCTTC CASSRDRGLGYTF
TRBJ2-2 15 TRBV5-1 TRBD1 - TGCGCCAGCACCACCGGGACAGGGGGCTCCGGGGAGCTGTTTTTT CASTTGTGGSGELFF
TRBJ2-5 12 TRBV10-1 - - TGCGCCAGCAGTGAGTCGGGGGAGACCCAGTACTTC CASSESGETQYF
TRBJ2-5 18 TRBV5-3 TRBD2 - TGTGCCAGAAGCCTTCCCGTGGGCGGGGGGGACGACAGAGAGACCCAGTACTTC CARSLPVGGGDDRETQYF
TRBJ2-3 15 TRBV5-1 TRBD1 - TGCGCCAGCAGCACAGCCGGGACAGGAGCAGATACGCAGTATTTT CASSTAGTGADTQYF
TRBJ2-7 13 TRBV6-1 - - TGTGCCAGTGCAGAGACAGGAACCTACGAGCAGTACTTC CASAETGTYEQYF
TRBJ2-2 18 TRBV10-3 TRBD2 - TGTGCCATCAGTACCCCCGGGTTCGGGGGGGGAGGAACCGGGGAGCTGTTTTTT CAISTPGFGGGGTGELFF
TRBJ2-2 14 TRBV2 TRBD1 - TGTGCCAGCAGGAGGGACAGAAGCACCGGGGAGCTGTTTTTT CASRRDRSTGELFF
TRBJ1-2 13 TRBV15 TRBD1 few TGTGCCACCAGCAGAGATGGACAGGCTGGCTACACCTTC CATSRDGQAGYTF
TRBJ1-1 13 TRBV5-1 - few TGCGCCAGCAGACCAGAGGGGAACACTGAAGCTTTCTTT CASRPEGNTEAFF
TRBJ1-6 16 TRBV24-1 TRBD1 - TGTGCCACGAGGTCGAGGACAGGGGGTCGTTATTCACCCCTCCACTTT CATRSRTGGRYSPLHF
TRBJ1-5 15 TRBV2 - - TGTGCCAGCAGTGAAGCGGCGAGGGGAAGTCAGCCCCAGCATTTT CASSEAARGSQPQHF
TRBJ2-3 17 TRBV20-1 TRBD2 medium-sized TGCAGTGCTAGAGACCCCAAGGCGGGAGCGGGGGGGGATACGCAGTATTTT CSARDPKAGAGGDTQYF